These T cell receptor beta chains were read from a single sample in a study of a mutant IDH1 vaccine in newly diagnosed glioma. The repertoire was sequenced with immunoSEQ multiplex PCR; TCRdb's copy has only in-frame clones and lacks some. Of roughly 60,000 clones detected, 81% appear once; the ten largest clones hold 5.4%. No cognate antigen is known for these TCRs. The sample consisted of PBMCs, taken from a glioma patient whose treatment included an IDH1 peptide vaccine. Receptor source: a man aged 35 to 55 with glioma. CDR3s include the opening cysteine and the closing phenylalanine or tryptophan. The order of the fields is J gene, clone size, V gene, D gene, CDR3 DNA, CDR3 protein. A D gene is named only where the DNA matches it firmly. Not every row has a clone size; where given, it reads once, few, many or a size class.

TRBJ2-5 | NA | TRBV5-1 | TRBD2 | TGCGCCAGCAGCTACGGACTAGGAGAGACCCAGTACTTC | CASSYGLGETQYF
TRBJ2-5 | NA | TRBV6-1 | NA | TGTGCCAGCAGTGAAGCCCTTGCGGGGATTCAAGAGACCCAGTACTTC | CASSEALAGIQETQYF
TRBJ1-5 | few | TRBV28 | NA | TGTGCCAGCAGTGGGCCCCGGCGCGTGATTGGCAATCAGCCCCAGCATTTT | CASSGPRRVIGNQPQHF
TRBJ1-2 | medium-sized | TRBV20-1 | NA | TGCAGTGCCAAGCAGGGAAGTGGCTACACCTTC | CSAKQGSGYTF
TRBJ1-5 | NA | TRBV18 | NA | TGTGCCAGCTCAGAAGGACAAAGTCAGCCCCAGCATTTT | CASSEGQSQPQHF
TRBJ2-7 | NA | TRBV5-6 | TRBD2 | TGTGCCAGCAGCTTGGGGACTAGTGGCCACGAGCAGTACTTC | CASSLGTSGHEQYF
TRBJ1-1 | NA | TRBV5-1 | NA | TGCGCCAGCAGCTTGACCTCGATTCTGAACACTGAAGCTTTCTTT | CASSLTSILNTEAFF
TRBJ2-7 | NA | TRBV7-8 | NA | TGTGCCAGCAGCTTAGCCGTCTCCACCTACGAGCAGTACTTC | CASSLAVSTYEQYF
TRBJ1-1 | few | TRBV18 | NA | TGTGCCAGCTCATCGGGGATAGGTGCTGAAGCTTTCTTT | CASSSGIGAEAFF
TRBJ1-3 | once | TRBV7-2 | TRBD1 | TGTGCCAGCAGCTTAGGACAGGGGACTGGAAACACCATATATTTT | CASSLGQGTGNTIYF
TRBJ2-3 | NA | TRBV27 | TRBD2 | TGTGCCAGCAGTCCGTACCCGGGACTAGCGGGAGTGGGCACAGATACGCAGTATTTT | CASSPYPGLAGVGTDTQYF
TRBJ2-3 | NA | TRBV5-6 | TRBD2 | TGTGCCAGCAGCCCCCGACTAGCCGGGACAGATACGCAGTATTTT | CASSPRLAGTDTQYF
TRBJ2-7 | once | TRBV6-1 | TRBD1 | TGTGCCAGCAGTCGGGACAGGGATCTCTACGAGCAGTACTTC | CASSRDRDLYEQYF
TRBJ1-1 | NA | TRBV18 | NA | TGTGCCAGCTCACCAATGGCCCCGGGGAACACTGAAGCTTTCTTT | CASSPMAPGNTEAFF
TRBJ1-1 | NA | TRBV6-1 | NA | TGTGCCAGCAGTGACAACGGCCGGGGAGCTTTCTTT | CASSDNGRGAFF
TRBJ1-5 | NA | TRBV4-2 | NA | TGTGCCAGCAGCCAATCGGCCTCGGGGGCTGATCAGCCCCAGCATTTT | CASSQSASGADQPQHF
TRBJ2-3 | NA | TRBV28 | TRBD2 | TGTGCCAGCAGGCGGACTAGCGGGAGAGGAGATACGCAGTATTTT | CASRRTSGRGDTQYF
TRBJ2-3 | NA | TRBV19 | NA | TGTGCCAGTAGTATACCGGCCGCCCCCGGACCGGTAGGCCAGTATTTT | CASSIPAAPGPVGQYF
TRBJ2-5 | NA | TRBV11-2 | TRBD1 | TGTGCCAGCAGCTCCCCCGGGGACCGGGACAGCCTCCAAGAGACCCAGTACTTC | CASSSPGDRDSLQETQYF
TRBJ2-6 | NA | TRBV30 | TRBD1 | TGTGCCTGGATCGCCTTTAGGGACAGGGGGCCTGGGGCCAACGTCCTGACTTTC | CAWIAFRDRGPGANVLTF
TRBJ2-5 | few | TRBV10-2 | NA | TGCGCCAGCAGTGGAGGTGGACAAGAGACCCAGTACTTC | CASSGGGQETQYF
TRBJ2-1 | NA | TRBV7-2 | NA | TGTGCCAGCAGCTTAGGGGTCCTTTACAATGAGCAGTTCTTC | CASSLGVLYNEQFF
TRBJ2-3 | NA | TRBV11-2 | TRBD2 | TGTGCCAGCAGATTCGGCGGGAGGGCCGCAGATACGCAGTATTTT | CASRFGGRAADTQYF
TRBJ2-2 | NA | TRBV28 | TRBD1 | TGTGCCAGCACCTTAACAGGGGGCCACGGGGAGCTGTTTTTT | CASTLTGGHGELFF
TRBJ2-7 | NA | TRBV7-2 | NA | TGTGCCAGCAGCGGGCAGGGTCTTCCCTACGAGCAGTACTTC | CASSGQGLPYEQYF
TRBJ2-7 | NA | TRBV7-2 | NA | TGTGCCAGCAGCTTTCCTGAGGAGGGGAGCTACGAGCAGTACTTC | CASSFPEEGSYEQYF
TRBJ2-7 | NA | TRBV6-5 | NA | TGTGCCAGCAGTTACCAATTGGACCGAGCCTACGAGCAGTACTTC | CASSYQLDRAYEQYF
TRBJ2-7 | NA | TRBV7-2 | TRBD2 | TGTGCCAGCAGCACCGGCGCCGGACTAGCGGGACCTCGCGAGCAGTACTTC | CASSTGAGLAGPREQYF
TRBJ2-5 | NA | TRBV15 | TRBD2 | TGTGCCACCAGCAGAGAGGGGGCTAGCGGGTTACAAGAGACCCAGTACTTC | CATSREGASGLQETQYF